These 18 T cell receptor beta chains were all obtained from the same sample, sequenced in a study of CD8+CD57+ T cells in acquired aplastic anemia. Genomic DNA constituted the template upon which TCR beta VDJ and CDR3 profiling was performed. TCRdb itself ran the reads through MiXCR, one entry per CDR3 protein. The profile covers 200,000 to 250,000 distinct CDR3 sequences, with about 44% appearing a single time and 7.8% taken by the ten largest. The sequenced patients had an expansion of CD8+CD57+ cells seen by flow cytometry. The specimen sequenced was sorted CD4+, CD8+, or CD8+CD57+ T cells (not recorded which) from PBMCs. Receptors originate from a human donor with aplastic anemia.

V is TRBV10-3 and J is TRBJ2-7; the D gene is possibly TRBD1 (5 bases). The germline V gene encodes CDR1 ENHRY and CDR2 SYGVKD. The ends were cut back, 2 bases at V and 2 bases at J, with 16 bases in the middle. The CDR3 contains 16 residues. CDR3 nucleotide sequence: TGTGCCATCAGTGAGCTGGACACACCTTTGCCCTACGAGCAGTACTTC. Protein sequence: CAISELDTPLPYEQYF.

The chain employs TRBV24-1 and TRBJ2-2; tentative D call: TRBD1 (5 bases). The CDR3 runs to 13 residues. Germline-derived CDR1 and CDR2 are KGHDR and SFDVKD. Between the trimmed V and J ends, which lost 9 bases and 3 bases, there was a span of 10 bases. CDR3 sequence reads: CATSRGYTGELFF. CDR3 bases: TGTGCCACCTCAAGGGGTTACACCGGGGAGCTGTTTTTT.

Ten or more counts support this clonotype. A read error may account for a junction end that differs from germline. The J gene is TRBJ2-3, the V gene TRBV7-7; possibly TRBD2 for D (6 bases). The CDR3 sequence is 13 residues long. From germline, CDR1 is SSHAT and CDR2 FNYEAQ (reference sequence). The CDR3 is CASSRGAGDTQYF. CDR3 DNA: TGTGCTAGCAGCCGCGGGGCCGGGGATACGCAGTATTTT.

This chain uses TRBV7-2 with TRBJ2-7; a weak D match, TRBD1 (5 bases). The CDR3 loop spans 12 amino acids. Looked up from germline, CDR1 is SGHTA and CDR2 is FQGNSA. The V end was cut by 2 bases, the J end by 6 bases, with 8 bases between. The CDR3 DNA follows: TGTGCCAGCAGCTTATCAGGGTTCGAGCAGTACTTC. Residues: CASSLSGFEQYF.

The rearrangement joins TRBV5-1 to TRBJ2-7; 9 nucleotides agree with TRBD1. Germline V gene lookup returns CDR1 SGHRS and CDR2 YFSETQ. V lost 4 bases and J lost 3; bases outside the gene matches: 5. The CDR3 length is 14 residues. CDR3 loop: CASSLGTGIYEQYF. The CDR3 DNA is TGCGCCAGCAGCCTGGGGACAGGGATCTACGAGCAGTACTTC.

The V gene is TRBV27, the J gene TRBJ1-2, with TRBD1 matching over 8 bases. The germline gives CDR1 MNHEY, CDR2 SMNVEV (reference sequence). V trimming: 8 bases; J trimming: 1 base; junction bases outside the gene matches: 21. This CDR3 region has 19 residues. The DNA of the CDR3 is TGTGCCAGCCGCGTACGAACCTTAACCGGGACAGGCCTTAACTATGGCTACACCTTC. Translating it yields CASRVRTLTGTGLNYGYTF.

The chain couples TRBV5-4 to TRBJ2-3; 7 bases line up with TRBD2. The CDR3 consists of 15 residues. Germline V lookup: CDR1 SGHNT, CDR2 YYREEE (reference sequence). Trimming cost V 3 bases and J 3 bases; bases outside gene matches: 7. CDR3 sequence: CASSWAPSGTDTQYF. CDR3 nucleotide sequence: TGTGCCAGCAGCTGGGCGCCTAGCGGTACAGATACGCAGTATTTT. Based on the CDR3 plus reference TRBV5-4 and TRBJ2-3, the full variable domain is ETGVTQSPTHLIKTRGQQVTLRCSSQSGHNTVSWYQQALGQGPQFIFQYYREEENGRGNFPPRFSGLQFPNYSSELNVNALELDDSALYLCASSWAPSGTDTQYFGPGTRLTVL.

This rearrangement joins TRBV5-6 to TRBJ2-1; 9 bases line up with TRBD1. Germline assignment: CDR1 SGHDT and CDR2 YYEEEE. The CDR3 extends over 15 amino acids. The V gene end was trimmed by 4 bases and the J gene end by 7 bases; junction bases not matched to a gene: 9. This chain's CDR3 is CASSRGTGGKNEQFF. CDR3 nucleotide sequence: TGTGCCAGCAGCCGCGGAACAGGGGGCAAGAATGAGCAGTTCTTC.

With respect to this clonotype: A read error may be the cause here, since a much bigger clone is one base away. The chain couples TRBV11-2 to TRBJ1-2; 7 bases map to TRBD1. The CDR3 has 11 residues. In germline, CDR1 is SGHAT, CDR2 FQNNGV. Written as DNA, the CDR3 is TGTGCCAGCCAACAGGGGCATGGCTACATCTTC. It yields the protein CASQQGHGYIF.

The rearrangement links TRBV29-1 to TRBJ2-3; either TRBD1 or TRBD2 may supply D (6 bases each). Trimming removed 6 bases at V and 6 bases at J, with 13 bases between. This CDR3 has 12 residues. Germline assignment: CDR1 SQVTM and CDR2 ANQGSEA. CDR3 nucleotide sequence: TGCAGCGTCTCCTGGGGGGCCGATACGCAGTATTTT. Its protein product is CSVSWGADTQYF.

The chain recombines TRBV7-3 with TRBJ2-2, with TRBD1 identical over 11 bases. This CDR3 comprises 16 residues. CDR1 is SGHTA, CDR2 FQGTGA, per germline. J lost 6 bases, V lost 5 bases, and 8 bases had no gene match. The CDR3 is CASSPPGQGVSGELFF. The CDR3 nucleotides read TGTGCCAGCAGCCCGCCGGGACAGGGGGTGTCCGGGGAGCTGTTTTTT.

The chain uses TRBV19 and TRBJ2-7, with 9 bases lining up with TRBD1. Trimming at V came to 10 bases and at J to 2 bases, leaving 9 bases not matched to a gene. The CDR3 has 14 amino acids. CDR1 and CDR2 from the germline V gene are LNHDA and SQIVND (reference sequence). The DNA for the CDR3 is TGTGCCACCACCGCACAGGGGGCCACCTACGAGCAGTACTTC. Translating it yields CATTAQGATYEQYF.

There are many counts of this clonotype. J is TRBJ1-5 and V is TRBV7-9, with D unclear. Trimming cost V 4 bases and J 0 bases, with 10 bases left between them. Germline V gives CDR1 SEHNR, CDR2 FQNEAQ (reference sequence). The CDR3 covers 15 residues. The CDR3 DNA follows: TGTGCCAGCAGCTCAACGGAGAATAGCAATCAGCCCCAGCATTTT. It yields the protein CASSSTENSNQPQHF. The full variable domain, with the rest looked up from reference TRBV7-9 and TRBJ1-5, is DTGVSQNPRHKITKRGQNVTFRCDPISEHNRLYWYRQTLGQGPEFLTYFQNEAQLEKSRLLSDRFSAERPKGSFSTLEIQRTEQGDSAMYLCASSSTENSNQPQHFGDGTRLSIL.

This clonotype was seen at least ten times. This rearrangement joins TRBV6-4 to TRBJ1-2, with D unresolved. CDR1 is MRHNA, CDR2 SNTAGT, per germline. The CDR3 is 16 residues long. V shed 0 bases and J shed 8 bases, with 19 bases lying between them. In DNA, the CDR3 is TGTGCCAGCAGTGACTCTCCGCTGTCCGGGGTTAACGGCTACACCTTC. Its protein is CASSDSPLSGVNGYTF.

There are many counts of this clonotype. The CDR3 spells CASSRGSHEQYF. Here the CDR3 DNA reads TGTGCCAGCAGCCGCGGGAGCCACGAGCAGTACTTC. The V gene is TRBV7-9, the J gene TRBJ2-7, with 7 bases fitting TRBD2. V dropped 5 bases and J dropped 5; count of bases not matched to a gene: 3. The CDR3 contains 12 residues. The germline V gene has CDR1 SEHNR and CDR2 FQNEAQ (reference sequence).

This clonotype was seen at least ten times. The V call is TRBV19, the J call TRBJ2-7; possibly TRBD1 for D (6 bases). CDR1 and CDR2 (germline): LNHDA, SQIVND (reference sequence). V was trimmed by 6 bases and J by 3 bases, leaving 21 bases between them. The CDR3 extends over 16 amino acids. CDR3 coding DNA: TGTGCCAGTAGCACACCTCGCCGGGACACACTCTACGAGCAGTACTTC. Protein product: CASSTPRRDTLYEQYF.

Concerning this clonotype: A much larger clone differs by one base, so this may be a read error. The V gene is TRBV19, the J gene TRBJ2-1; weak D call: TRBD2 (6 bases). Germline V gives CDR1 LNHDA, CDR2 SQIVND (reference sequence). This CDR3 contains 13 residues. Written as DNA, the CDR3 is TGTACCAGTAGTAATAGCGGCTACAATGAGCAGTTCTTC. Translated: CTSSNSGYNEQFF.

DNA for the CDR3: TGTGCCATCACGAACGGGCCGGGCTTTAGCGAGCAGTACTTC. Translating it yields CAITNGPGFSEQYF. The V and J genes are TRBV10-3 and TRBJ2-7; D is unresolved. The CDR3 has 14 amino acids. The germline gives CDR1 ENHRY, CDR2 SYGVKD. V gave up 7 bases and J gave up 6 bases, with 19 bases separating them.